The 30 T cell receptor beta chains below come from one sample, sequenced in a study of beta chain features in type 1 diabetes. Every bit of the isolated RNA underwent reverse transcription, so sequencing read expressed TCRB transcripts. The repertoire was sequenced with immunoSEQ multiplex PCR; TCRdb's copy has only in-frame clones and lacks some. Counted here are around 300,000 clones, under 8.5% occurring once; the ten biggest clones make up about 0.93%. Sequencing was carried out using central memory CD4+ T cells from blood. These receptors all stem from a woman between 18 and 29 years old in good health.

This clone showed up just a few times. The gene calls are TRBV9 and TRBJ2-5; D is possibly TRBD2 (6 bases). Trimming left V 0 bases short and J 7 bases short, with 16 bases between. CDR1 is SGDLS, CDR2 YYNGEE, per germline. The CDR3 loop spans 15 amino acids. The CDR3 DNA reads as TGTGCCAGCAGCGTAGGCAGTAGCGGTATTGGGACCCAGTACTTC. It is translated as CASSVGSSGIGTQYF.

This clone has only a few counts. CDR3 in DNA: TGCGCCAGCAGCCAAGTCCCGGGCCGGGGAGATACGCAGTATTTT. Translating it yields CASSQVPGRGDTQYF. The chain links TRBV4-1 to TRBJ2-3; weak D call: TRBD2 (5 bases). Trimming took off 1 base at V and 5 bases at J, with 13 bases between the two ends. The CDR3 contains 15 residues. CDR1 MGHRA and CDR2 YSYEKL come from the germline V gene.

This clone was observed a few times. The V gene is TRBV7-8, the J gene TRBJ2-1; D might be TRBD2 (7 bases). CDR3 size: 15 residues. The ends were cut back, 4 bases at V and 8 bases at J, with 18 bases in the middle. Per the germline V gene, CDR1 is SGHVS and CDR2 is FQNEAQ. CDR3 amino acids: CASSSRWRGRDEQFF. The CDR3 DNA follows: TGTGCCAGCAGCTCCCGATGGCGGGGGCGCGATGAGCAGTTCTTC.

The chain couples TRBV4-1 to TRBJ1-2, with D possibly being TRBD1 (5 bases). The V gene's germline CDR1 is MGHRA and CDR2 YSYEKL. V lost 1 base, J lost 8 bases, and 17 bases lay in between. The CDR3 sequence is 15 residues long. This CDR3 is CASSQAGQAQRGYTF. CDR3 nucleotides: TGCGCCAGCAGCCAAGCGGGGCAGGCCCAGCGGGGCTACACCTTC.

This clone was detected only a few times. The chain employs TRBV7-2 and TRBJ1-1; D may be TRBD1 (5 bases). CDR1 and CDR2 (germline): SGHTA, FQGNSA. The CDR3 length is 13 residues. Trimming removed 3 bases at V and 4 bases at J, with 9 bases between. The CDR3 is CASSFDRSTEAFF. DNA of the CDR3: TGTGCCAGCAGCTTTGACAGAAGCACTGAAGCTTTCTTT.

This clone was seen at least ten times. The genes are TRBV9 and TRBJ2-5; the match to TRBD2 covers 8 bases. Trimming cost V 2 bases and J 2 bases; bases outside gene matches: 5. There are 15 residues in the CDR3. In germline, CDR1 is SGDLS, CDR2 YYNGEE. CDR3 sequence reads: CASSVGAGVQETQYF. CDR3 bases: TGTGCCAGCAGCGTGGGAGCGGGGGTACAAGAGACCCAGTACTTC.

This chain connects TRBV7-3 to TRBJ2-3; 7 bases are a match to TRBD2. CDR1 SGHTA and CDR2 FQGTGA come from the germline V gene. The CDR3 runs 16 residues. Germline trimming cut 5 bases from V and 4 bases from J; bases unmatched to any gene: 12. This CDR3 is CASSREGLMTADTQYF. In DNA, the CDR3 is TGTGCCAGCAGCCGAGAGGGACTAATGACGGCAGATACGCAGTATTTT.

The chain combines TRBV5-4 with TRBJ2-7; D is unresolved. V dropped 4 bases and J dropped 1 base, with 15 bases sitting between them. Germline CDR1 SGHNT, CDR2 YYREEE (reference sequence). This CDR3 contains 15 residues. In DNA form, the CDR3 reads TGTGCCAGCAGCCCCCGTGAGCTAACTTCCTACGAGCAGTACTTC. It translates to CASSPRELTSYEQYF.

This clone was seen a handful of times. The chain couples TRBV7-3 to TRBJ1-1; D remains unclear. The CDR3 covers 13 residues. The V gene lost 4 bases and the J gene lost 3 bases, with 9 bases spanning the gap. CDR1 SGHTA and CDR2 FQGTGA come from the germline V gene. The CDR3 protein is CASSYGVDTEAFF. CDR3 nucleotides: TGTGCCAGCAGCTACGGGGTTGACACTGAAGCTTTCTTT.

This clone has only a few counts. This chain joins TRBV4-1 and TRBJ1-2; 9 positions match TRBD1. Germline V gene data show CDR1 as MGHRA and CDR2 as YSYEKL. V gave up 6 bases and J gave up 4 bases; unmatched junction bases: 12. CDR3 size: 16 residues. The CDR3 spells CASRRTTGTGFYGYTF. CDR3 in DNA: TGCGCCAGCAGACGCACAACGGGGACAGGGTTCTATGGCTACACCTTC.

The chain carries TRBV6-6 and TRBJ1-1, with D perhaps TRBD1 (6 bases). The CDR3 is 13 amino acids. V was trimmed by 6 bases and J by 1 base, leaving 9 bases between them. Germline CDR1 MNHNY, CDR2 SVGAGI (reference sequence). The CDR3, as DNA: TGTGCCAGCAGGAGACAGGAGAACACTGAAGCTTTCTTT. Translating it yields CASRRQENTEAFF.

This clone was counted many times. This chain joins TRBV10-3 and TRBJ2-1; the D gene is possibly TRBD2 (6 bases). Germline V gene sequence: CDR1 ENHRY, CDR2 SYGVKD. V was pared by 0 bases and J by 6 bases, with 12 bases between. The CDR3 has 15 residues. The CDR3 here is CAISESPLARNEQFF. In DNA form, the CDR3 reads TGTGCCATCAGTGAGTCGCCCCTAGCGCGCAATGAGCAGTTCTTC.

The rearrangement uses TRBV5-1 and TRBJ2-6; 8 bases agree with TRBD2. This CDR3 contains 15 residues. Trimming removed 5 bases from V and 0 bases from J; junction bases left unmatched: 1. The germline V gene encodes CDR1 SGHRS and CDR2 YFSETQ. The CDR3 here is CASSSGDSGANVLTF. CDR3 nucleotide sequence: TGCGCCAGCAGTAGCGGGGACTCTGGGGCCAACGTCCTGACTTTC.

This clone appeared many times. This sequence joins TRBV28 and TRBJ1-1; the D is unclear. Germline V gene sequence: CDR1 MDHEN, CDR2 SYDVKM. This CDR3 region has 16 residues. Trimming pared 3 bases from V and 5 bases from J, leaving 19 bases between. The CDR3 is CASSFSPVGRRTEAFF. The CDR3, as DNA: TGTGCCAGCAGTTTCTCGCCGGTCGGCAGGCGTACTGAAGCTTTCTTT.

The chain recombines TRBV7-9 with TRBJ1-3, with TRBD1 identical over 8 bases. J was trimmed by 4 bases and V by 5 bases; bases with no gene match: 4. Germline-derived CDR1 and CDR2 are SEHNR and FQNEAQ (reference sequence). CDR3 size: 14 residues. The CDR3 loop is CASSGPGGGNTIYF. The CDR3 DNA is TGTGCCAGCAGCGGCCCAGGGGGCGGAAACACCATATATTTT.

Concerning this clone: This is likely an artifact of a read error, given a far larger clone one base away. J is TRBJ2-5 and V is TRBV27, with D possibly being TRBD1 or TRBD2 (6 bases each). There are 14 residues in the CDR3. The germline gives CDR1 MNHEY, CDR2 SMNVEV (reference sequence). Trimming cost V 9 bases and J 5 bases, with 19 bases left between them. CDR3 amino acids: CASRGLGARETQYF. Written as DNA, the CDR3 is TGTGCCAGTCGGGGGTTGGGGGCGAGGGAGACCCAGTACTTC.

The table lists this clone with a few counts. The chain joins TRBV7-6 to TRBJ2-3; 9 nucleotides agree with TRBD2. CDR1 SGHVS and CDR2 FNYEAQ come from the germline V gene. The V segment lost 3 bases and the J segment 3 bases; nucleotides outside the gene matches: 7. This CDR3 contains 16 residues. The CDR3 region is CASSFRGSGRTDTQYF. CDR3 nucleotide sequence: TGTGCCAGCAGCTTCAGGGGTAGCGGGAGAACAGATACGCAGTATTTT.

The J gene is TRBJ1-1, the V gene TRBV28; D remains ambiguous. The length of the CDR3 is 13 residues. V shed 6 bases and J shed 2 bases, with 10 bases lying between them. Germline CDR1 and CDR2: MDHEN and SYDVKM. The CDR3 here is CASRVPFNTEAFF. CDR3 nucleotides: TGTGCCAGCAGGGTACCTTTTAACACTGAAGCTTTCTTT.

This chain joins TRBV9 and TRBJ2-5; D is unclear. Germline loops: CDR1 SGDLS, CDR2 YYNGEE. The V end was cut by 2 bases, the J end by 2 bases, with 7 bases between. CDR3 size: 13 residues. Here the CDR3 reads CASSVGWQETQYF. The CDR3 region has the DNA TGTGCCAGCAGCGTCGGGTGGCAAGAGACCCAGTACTTC.

This clone was counted between two and nine times. The rearrangement uses TRBV6-6 and TRBJ2-7, with 7 positions matching TRBD2. Germline assignment: CDR1 MNHNY and CDR2 SVGAGI (reference sequence). The CDR3 contains 14 residues. V lost 3 bases to trimming and J lost 6 bases; unmatched junction nucleotides: 8. CDR3 amino acids: CASSYGGDESEQYV. DNA for the CDR3: TGTGCCAGCAGTTATGGGGGGGACGAGAGCGAGCAGTACGTC.

This clone turned up a few times. The chain links TRBV2 to TRBJ1-2; a possible D gene is TRBD1 (5 bases). The V and J ends lost 6 bases and 3 bases respectively, with 11 bases between them. The CDR3 has 13 amino acids. Per the germline V gene, CDR1 is SNHLY and CDR2 is FYNNEI. The CDR3 here is CASRQQDYYGYTF. CDR3 bases: TGTGCCAGCAGACAACAGGACTACTATGGCTACACCTTC.

The J gene is TRBJ1-1, the V gene TRBV2; D not resolved. The germline V and J ends were trimmed by 6 bases and 6 bases, with 17 bases remaining between them. Germline V lookup: CDR1 SNHLY, CDR2 FYNNEI. The CDR3 sequence is 14 residues long. CDR3 sequence reads: CASRNEPQSPEAFF. CDR3 nucleotide sequence: TGTGCCAGCAGGAACGAACCCCAGAGCCCTGAAGCTTTCTTT.

The V and J genes are TRBV7-9 and TRBJ2-7, with 9 nucleotides matching TRBD1. The trim removed 0 bases at V and 1 base at J, leaving 4 bases unmatched. Germline CDR1 is SEHNR and CDR2 is FQNEAQ (reference sequence). The CDR3 has 16 amino acids. CDR3 bases: TGTGCCAGCAGCTTAGCGCGAGGGACAGGGTCCTACGAGCAGTACTTC. This sequence encodes CASSLARGTGSYEQYF.

This clone has only a few counts. The rearrangement joins TRBV21-1 to TRBJ2-7; TRBD2 is taken as the D call from the table, unchecked against the DNA. TRBV21-1 is an annotated pseudogene. The CDR3 is made up of 13 amino acids. The CDR3 DNA reads as TGTGCCCGCGGGGGCTTCGGATACGACGAGCAGTACGTC. Translation gives CARGGFGYDEQYV.

This chain links TRBV7-2 with TRBJ2-7; TRBD1 might be the D (5 bases). V lost 1 base to trimming and J lost 2 bases, with 12 bases between them. The length of the CDR3 is 15 residues. Germline CDR1 reads SGHTA; CDR2 reads FQGNSA. CDR3 coding DNA: TGTGCCAGCAGCTTAGGCACCTTGGGGCCCTACGAGCAGTACGTC. Its protein is CASSLGTLGPYEQYV.

The CDR3 nucleotides read TGTGCCAGCAGCTTAGACCCCAGACGAAGCGGGGGGGCTTACGAGCAGTACGTC. It codes for CASSLDPRRSGGAYEQYV. This chain joins TRBV7-2 and TRBJ2-7; 10 bases map to TRBD2. Per the germline V gene, CDR1 is SGHTA and CDR2 is FQGNSA. The CDR3 has 18 residues. Germline trimming cut 1 base from V and 4 bases from J; bases unmatched to any gene: 13.

This clone came up many times. The chain is built from TRBV29-1 and TRBJ1-1; D possibly corresponds to TRBD1 (5 bases). In germline, CDR1 is SQVTM, CDR2 ANQGSEA. V was trimmed by 5 bases and J by 3 bases, leaving 16 bases between them. The CDR3 has 14 residues. CDR3 bases: TGCAGCGTTTACCTTGGGGGTGGGCACACTGAAGCTTTCTTT. Protein: CSVYLGGGHTEAFF.

This clone was counted between two and nine times. The J gene is TRBJ1-3, the V gene TRBV28; D remains ambiguous. This CDR3 has 13 residues. The V gene's germline CDR1 is MDHEN and CDR2 SYDVKM. V gave up 10 bases and J gave up 0 bases, with 10 bases separating them. The CDR3 loop is CATEGYSGNTIYF. In nucleotides, the CDR3 is TGTGCCACCGAGGGTTACTCTGGAAACACCATATATTTT.

The chain links TRBV7-2 to TRBJ2-7, with 7 bases lining up with TRBD1. The germline V gene has CDR1 SGHTA and CDR2 FQGNSA. The CDR3 is 16 amino acids. V was clipped by 6 bases and J by 2 bases; unmatched bases: 13. The CDR3 coding sequence is TGTGCCAGCAGTTGGGAAGGGGGCCGGCACCCCTACGAGCAGTACGTC. Translation gives CASSWEGGRHPYEQYV.

This clone was counted a few times. The genes are TRBV6-5 and TRBJ2-7; TRBD1 matches at 7 bases. The V gene's germline CDR1 is MNHEY and CDR2 SVGAGI. This CDR3 spans 13 amino acids. J was trimmed by 2 bases and V by 7 bases; bases with no gene match: 5. In DNA, the CDR3 is TGTGCCAGCACCCAGACAGGGACCTACGAGCAGTACTTC. It yields the protein CASTQTGTYEQYF.